A single sample gave rise to the 11 T cell receptor beta chains below, sequenced in a study of control samples from healthy donors and cancer patients. Data came from immunoSEQ multiplex PCR; TCRdb stores just in-frame clones and leaves some out. Of 120,000 to 150,000 clones in the sample, about 90% were seen once. The sequenced sample consisted of blood. Every receptor here comes from a man younger than 35 in good health.

Comment on this clone: The sample has other DNA sequences that encode this CDR3 too. In nucleotides, the CDR3 is TGCAGTGCTAGCGCGGGTTACGAGCAGTACTTC. Translating gives CSASAGYEQYF. This chain joins TRBV20-1 and TRBJ2-7; D is perhaps TRBD2 (5 bases). V lost 3 bases, J lost 4 bases, and 7 bases lay in between. Germline lookup yields CDR1 DFQATT and CDR2 SNEGSKA (reference sequence). The CDR3 sequence is 11 residues long.

This chain uses TRBV4-1 with TRBJ1-1, with D maybe TRBD1 (6 bases). The CDR3 contains 15 residues. Deletions cut 0 bases from V and 4 bases from J, with 12 bases between. Looked up from germline, CDR1 is MGHRA and CDR2 is YSYEKL. The CDR3 DNA reads as TGCGCCAGCAGCCAAGAGAGAAGGGGGGGCACTGAAGCTTTCTTT. This sequence encodes CASSQERRGGTEAFF.

The V and J genes are TRBV12-3 or TRBV12-4 and TRBJ1-1; D gene ambiguous. The germline V and J ends were trimmed by 7 bases and 1 base, with 7 bases remaining between them. This CDR3 is 12 amino acids long. CDR3 region: CASTFTNTEAFF. CDR3 nucleotides: TGTGCCAGCACCTTTACGAACACTGAAGCTTTCTTT.

The rearrangement links TRBV23-1 to TRBJ2-7; D uncertain. TRBV23-1 is sorted into the ORF group, with uncertain function. The CDR3 is made up of 13 amino acids. Between the trimmed V and J ends, which lost 0 bases and 3 bases, there was a span of 6 bases. For the CDR3, the DNA is TGCGCCAGCAGTCAATCGGCGGACTACGAGCAGTACTTC. Amino acid sequence: CASSQSADYEQYF.

This chain uses TRBV7-2 with TRBJ2-5; 8 nucleotides line up with TRBD2. The trim removed 5 bases at V and 2 bases at J, leaving 10 bases unmatched. The CDR3 loop spans 16 amino acids. Germline V gene lookup returns CDR1 SGHTA and CDR2 FQGNSA. The DNA for the CDR3 is TGTGCCAGCAGCCGTGGGGCGGGGGGACTTCAAGAGACCCAGTACTTC. As protein: CASSRGAGGLQETQYF.

The chain carries TRBV4-1 and TRBJ1-1; D unresolved. The ends were cut back, 5 bases at V and 0 bases at J, with 4 bases in the middle. The V gene's germline CDR1 is MGHRA and CDR2 YSYEKL. The CDR3 has 12 amino acids. The CDR3 loop is CASSGMNTEAFF. DNA of the CDR3: TGCGCCAGCAGCGGGATGAACACTGAAGCTTTCTTT.

This clone came up many times. V gene TRBV3-1 (or the pseudogene TRBV3-2) combines with J gene TRBJ1-3; 9 positions agree with TRBD1. CDR1 and CDR2 from the germline V gene are LGHDT and YNNKEL (reference sequence). The CDR3 covers 15 residues. V was clipped by 4 bases and J by 4 bases; unmatched bases: 5. The CDR3 reads CASSRDGTGGNTIYF. CDR3 DNA: TGTGCCAGCAGCCGAGACGGGACAGGGGGAAACACCATATATTTT.

The V gene is TRBV19, the J gene TRBJ1-2; tentatively, D is TRBD1 (5 bases). This CDR3 is 13 amino acids long. The germline V gene has CDR1 LNHDA and CDR2 SQIVND (reference sequence). Trimming shortened V by 7 bases and J by 0 bases, and 9 bases separated the two germline ends. CDR3 in amino acids: CASTGPANYGYTF. The DNA of the CDR3 is TGTGCCAGTACAGGGCCAGCTAACTATGGCTACACCTTC.

CDR3 protein: CASSKGQGSQYEQYF. The CDR3 coding sequence is TGCGCCAGCAGCAAGGGACAGGGTTCGCAATACGAGCAGTACTTC. V gene TRBV5-1 combines with J gene TRBJ2-7; 9 nucleotides agree with TRBD1. From germline, CDR1 is SGHRS and CDR2 YFSETQ. The CDR3 covers 15 residues. V trimming: 4 bases; J trimming: 4 bases; junction bases outside the gene matches: 9.

V and J are TRBV5-1 and TRBJ2-7, with D perhaps matching TRBD1 (5 bases). V shed 0 bases and J shed 2 bases, with 12 bases lying between them. The CDR3 totals 15 residues. The germline V gene has CDR1 SGHRS and CDR2 YFSETQ. The CDR3 sequence is CASSLGGSVTYEQYF. The CDR3 nucleotides are TGCGCCAGCAGCTTGGGGGGCTCAGTCACCTACGAGCAGTACTTC. Full variable domain (missing parts from reference TRBV5-1 and TRBJ2-7): KAGVTQTPRYLIKTRGQQVTLSCSPISGHRSVSWYQQTPGQGLQFLFEYFSETQRNKGNFPGRFSGRQFSNSRSEMNVSTLELGDSALYLCASSLGGSVTYEQYFGPGTRLTVT.

The rearrangement links TRBV6-2 or TRBV6-3 to TRBJ2-1; 11 nucleotides agree with TRBD2. The CDR3 is made up of 16 amino acids. Trimming at V came to 3 bases and at J to 4 bases, leaving 5 bases not matched to a gene. Germline V gene sequence: CDR1 MNHEY, CDR2 SVGEGT. The chain's CDR3 is CASSYLLAGAYNEQFF. The CDR3 nucleotides read TGTGCCAGCAGTTATTTACTAGCGGGGGCTTACAATGAGCAGTTCTTC.